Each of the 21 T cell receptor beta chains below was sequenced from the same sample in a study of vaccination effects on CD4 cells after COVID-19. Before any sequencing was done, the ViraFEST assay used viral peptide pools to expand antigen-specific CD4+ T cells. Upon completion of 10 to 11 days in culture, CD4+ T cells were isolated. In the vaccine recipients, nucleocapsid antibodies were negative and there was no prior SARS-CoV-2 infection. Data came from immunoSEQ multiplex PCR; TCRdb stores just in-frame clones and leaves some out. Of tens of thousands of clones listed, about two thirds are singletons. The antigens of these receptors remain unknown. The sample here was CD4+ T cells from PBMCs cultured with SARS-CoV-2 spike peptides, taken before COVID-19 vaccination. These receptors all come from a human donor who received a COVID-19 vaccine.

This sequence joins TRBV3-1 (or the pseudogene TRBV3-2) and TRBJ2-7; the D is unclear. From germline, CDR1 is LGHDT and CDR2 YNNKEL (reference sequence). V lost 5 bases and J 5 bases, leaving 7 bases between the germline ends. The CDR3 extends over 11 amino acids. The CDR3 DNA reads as TGTGCCAGCAGCGGGGTACACGAGCAGTACTTC. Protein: CASSGVHEQYF.

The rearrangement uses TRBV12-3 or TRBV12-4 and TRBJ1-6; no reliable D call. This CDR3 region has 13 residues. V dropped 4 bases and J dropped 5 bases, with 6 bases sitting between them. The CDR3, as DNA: TGTGCCAGCAGTTCCCAAAATAATTCACCCCTCCACTTT. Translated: CASSSQNNSPLHF.

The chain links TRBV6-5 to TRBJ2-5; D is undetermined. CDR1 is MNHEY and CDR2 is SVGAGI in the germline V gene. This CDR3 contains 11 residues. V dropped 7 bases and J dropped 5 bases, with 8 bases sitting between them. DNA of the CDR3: TGTGCCAGCAAGGATGGGGAGACCCAGTACTTC. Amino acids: CASKDGETQYF.

The CDR3 loop is CASSPRLAVSYNEQFF. CDR3 sequence (DNA): TGTGCCAGCAGCCCACGACTAGCGGTCTCCTACAATGAGCAGTTCTTC. The chain carries TRBV3-1 (or the pseudogene TRBV3-2) and TRBJ2-1; 9 nucleotides line up with TRBD2. Germline V gene sequence: CDR1 LGHDT, CDR2 YNNKEL (reference sequence). Trimming took 4 bases from V and 0 from J; bases not matched to a gene: 4. The CDR3 length is 16 residues.

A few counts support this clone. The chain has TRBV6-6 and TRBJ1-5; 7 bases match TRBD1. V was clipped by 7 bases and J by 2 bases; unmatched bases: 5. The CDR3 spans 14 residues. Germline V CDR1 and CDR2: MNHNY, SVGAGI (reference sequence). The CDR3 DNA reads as TGTGCCAGCAACGACAGGGCTGGCAATCAGCCCCAGCATTTT. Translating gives CASNDRAGNQPQHF.

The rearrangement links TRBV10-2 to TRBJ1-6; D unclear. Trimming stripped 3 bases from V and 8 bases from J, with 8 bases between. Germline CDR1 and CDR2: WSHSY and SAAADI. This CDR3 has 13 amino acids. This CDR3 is CASSDSGYSPLHF. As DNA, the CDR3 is TGCGCCAGCAGTGATAGTGGGTATTCACCCCTCCACTTT.

CDR3 region: CASSLRNTGELFF. As DNA, the CDR3 is TGTGCCAGCAGCTTACGGAACACCGGGGAGCTGTTTTTT. V is TRBV7-9 and J is TRBJ2-2; D gene ambiguous. CDR3 length: 13 amino acids. The V end lost 2 bases, the J end lost 1 base, and 2 bases lay between the germline ends. The germline gives CDR1 SEHNR, CDR2 FQNEAQ (reference sequence).

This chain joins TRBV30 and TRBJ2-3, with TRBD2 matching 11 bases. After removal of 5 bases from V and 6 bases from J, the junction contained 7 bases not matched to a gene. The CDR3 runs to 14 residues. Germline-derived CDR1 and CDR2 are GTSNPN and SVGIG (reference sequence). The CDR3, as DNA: TGTGCCTGGTTAGCGGGAGGGCCGGGGGATACGCAGTATTTT. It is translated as CAWLAGGPGDTQYF.

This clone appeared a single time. In DNA form, the CDR3 reads TGTGCCAGCAGCCAAGATGTGGCAGGACTTATAGATAACTATGGCTACACCTTC. Its protein product is CASSQDVAGLIDNYGYTF. The rearrangement joins TRBV3-1 (or the pseudogene TRBV3-2) to TRBJ1-2, with unresolved D. From germline, CDR1 is LGHDT and CDR2 YNNKEL (reference sequence). The CDR3 totals 18 residues. V lost 0 bases and J 1 base, leaving 18 bases between the germline ends.

The CDR3 spells CASSRRRNTEAFF. The CDR3 bases are TGTGCCAGCAGCCGAAGAAGGAACACTGAAGCTTTCTTT. The chain carries TRBV14 and TRBJ1-1, with D unresolved. With 4 bases removed from V and 1 base from J, the gap between germline ends came to 7 bases. CDR1 and CDR2 from the germline V gene are SGHDN and FVKESK. The CDR3 spans 13 residues. Supplemented by reference TRBV14 and TRBJ1-1, the full variable domain reads EAGVTQFPSHSVIEKGQTVTLRCDPISGHDNLYWYRRVMGKEIKFLLHFVKESKQDESGMPNNRFLAERTGGTYSTLKVQPAELEDSGVYFCASSRRRNTEAFFGQGTRLTVV.

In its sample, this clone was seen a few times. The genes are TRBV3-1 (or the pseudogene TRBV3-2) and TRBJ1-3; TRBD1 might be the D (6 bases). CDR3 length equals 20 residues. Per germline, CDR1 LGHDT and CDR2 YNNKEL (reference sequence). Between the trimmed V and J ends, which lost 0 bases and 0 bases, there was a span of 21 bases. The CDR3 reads CASSQDRLTGPLFSGNTIYF. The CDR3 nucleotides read TGTGCCAGCAGCCAAGATCGGTTGACAGGCCCCCTCTTCTCTGGAAACACCATATATTTT.

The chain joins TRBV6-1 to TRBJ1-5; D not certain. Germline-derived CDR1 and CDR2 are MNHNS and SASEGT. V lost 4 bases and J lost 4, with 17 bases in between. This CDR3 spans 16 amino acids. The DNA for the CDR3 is TGTGCCAGCAGTGTGGGCGGTACCTTTTTTAATCAGCCCCAGCATTTT. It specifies CASSVGGTFFNQPQHF.

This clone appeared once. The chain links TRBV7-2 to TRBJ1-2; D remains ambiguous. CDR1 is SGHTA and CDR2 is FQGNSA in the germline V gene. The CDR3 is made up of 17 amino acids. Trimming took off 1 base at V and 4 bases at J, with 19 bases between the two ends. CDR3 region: CASSLEVNEAPIYGYTF. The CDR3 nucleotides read TGTGCCAGCAGCTTAGAAGTAAACGAGGCTCCGATCTATGGCTACACCTTC.

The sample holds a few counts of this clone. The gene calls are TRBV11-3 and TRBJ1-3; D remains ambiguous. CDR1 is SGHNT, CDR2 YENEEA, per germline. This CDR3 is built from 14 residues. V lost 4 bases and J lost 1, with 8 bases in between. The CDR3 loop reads CASSSSGSGNTIYF. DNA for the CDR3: TGTGCCAGCAGCTCCTCGGGTTCTGGAAACACCATATATTTT.

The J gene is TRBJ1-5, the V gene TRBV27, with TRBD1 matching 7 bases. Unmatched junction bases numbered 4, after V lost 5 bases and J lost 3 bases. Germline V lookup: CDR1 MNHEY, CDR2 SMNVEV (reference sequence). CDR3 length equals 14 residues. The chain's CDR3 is CASSQGTANQPQHF. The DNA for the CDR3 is TGTGCCAGCAGTCAGGGGACAGCCAATCAGCCCCAGCATTTT.

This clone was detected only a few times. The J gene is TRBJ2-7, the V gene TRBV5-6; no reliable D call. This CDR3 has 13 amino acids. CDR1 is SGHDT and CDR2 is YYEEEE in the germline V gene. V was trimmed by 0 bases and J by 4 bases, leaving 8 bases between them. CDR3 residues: CASSLGVPYEQYF. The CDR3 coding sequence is TGTGCCAGCAGCTTGGGGGTCCCGTACGAGCAGTACTTC.

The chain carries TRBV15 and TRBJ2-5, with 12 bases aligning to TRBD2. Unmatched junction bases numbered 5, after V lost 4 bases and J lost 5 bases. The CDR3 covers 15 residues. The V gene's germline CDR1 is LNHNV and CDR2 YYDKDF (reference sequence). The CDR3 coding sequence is TGTGCCACCAGCATCTCTAGCGGGAGGGGGGAGACCCAGTACTTC. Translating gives CATSISSGRGETQYF.

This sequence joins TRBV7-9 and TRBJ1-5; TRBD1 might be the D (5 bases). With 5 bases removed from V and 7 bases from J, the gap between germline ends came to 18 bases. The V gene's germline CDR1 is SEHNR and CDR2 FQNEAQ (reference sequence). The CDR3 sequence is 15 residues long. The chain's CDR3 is CASSPAAGGNQPQHF. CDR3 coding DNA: TGTGCCAGCAGCCCGGCCGCGGGGGGGAACCAGCCCCAGCATTTT.

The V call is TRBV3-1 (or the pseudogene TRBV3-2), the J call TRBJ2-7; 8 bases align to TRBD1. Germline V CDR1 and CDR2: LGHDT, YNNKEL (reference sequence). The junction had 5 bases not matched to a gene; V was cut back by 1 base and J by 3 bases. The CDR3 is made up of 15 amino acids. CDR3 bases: TGTGCCAGCAGCCAAGTCAGACAGGGGAACTACGAGCAGTACTTC. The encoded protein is CASSQVRQGNYEQYF.

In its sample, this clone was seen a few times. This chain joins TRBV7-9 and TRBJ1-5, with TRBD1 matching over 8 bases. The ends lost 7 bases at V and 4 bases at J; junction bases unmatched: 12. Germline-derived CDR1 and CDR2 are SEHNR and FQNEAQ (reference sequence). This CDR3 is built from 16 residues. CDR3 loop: CASTKQGVSANQPQHF. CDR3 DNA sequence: TGTGCCAGCACCAAACAGGGGGTGTCAGCTAATCAGCCCCAGCATTTT. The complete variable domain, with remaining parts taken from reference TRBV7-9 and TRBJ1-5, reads DTGVSQNPRHKITKRGQNVTFRCDPISEHNRLYWYRQTLGQGPEFLTYFQNEAQLEKSRLLSDRFSAERPKGSFSTLEIQRTEQGDSAMYLCASTKQGVSANQPQHFGDGTRLSIL.

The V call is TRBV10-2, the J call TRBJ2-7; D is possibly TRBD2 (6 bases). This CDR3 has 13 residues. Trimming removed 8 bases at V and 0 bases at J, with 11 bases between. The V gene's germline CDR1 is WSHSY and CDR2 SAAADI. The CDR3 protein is CASWDSPSYEQYF. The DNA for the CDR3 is TGCGCCAGCTGGGACTCCCCCTCCTACGAGCAGTACTTC.